These 2 T cell receptor beta chains came from one sample sequenced in a study of T cells after yellow fever vaccination. TCRdb passed the 5' RACE reads through MiXCR, listing each CDR3 protein once. The table lists approximately 450,000 distinct CDR3 sequences, under 20% of them singletons. The sample consisted of PBMCs, taken before the yellow fever booster vaccination. The receptors stem from a man between 18 and 35 years old who received the YFV17D yellow fever vaccine.

This clonotype was seen a few times. V is TRBV5-6 and J is TRBJ2-3; TRBD2 is a possible D gene (5 bases). The germline gives CDR1 SGHDT, CDR2 YYEEEE. Deletions cut 0 bases from V and 6 bases from J, with 11 bases between. This CDR3 comprises 14 residues. CDR3 amino acids: CASSLGPGEDTQYF. The CDR3 DNA is TGTGCCAGCAGCTTGGGACCCGGGGAGGATACGCAGTATTTT.

This clonotype was observed a handful of times. V usage is TRBV12-3 or TRBV12-4 and J usage is TRBJ1-2; possibly TRBD1 for D (6 bases). The ends were cut back, 6 bases at V and 7 bases at J, with 9 bases in the middle. The CDR3 is made up of 11 amino acids. CDR3 region: CASRQGTGYTF. CDR3 sequence (DNA): TGTGCCAGCAGACAGGGTACTGGCTACACCTTC.